This T cell receptor beta chain is from a study of T-cell reconstitution after alpha-beta-depleted transplantation in children listed by TCRdb under 2016. With regard to the full study: The study quantitatively tracked T-cell immune reconstitution after TCRalphabeta/CD19-depleted allogeneic hematopoietic cell transplantation in children using TCR repertoire profiling. Broad study findings and their caveats: The frequencies of hyperexpanded clones fell over the following months, and after one year, T-cell counts and TCRbeta diversity were mostly attributed to newly produced T cells. In some patients, the high TCRbeta diversity seen at day 60 was put down to recipient T cells and intrathymic progenitors that had survived conditioning. About two months after transplant, the apparently early recovery of alphabetaT-cell counts reportedly depended on just several hundred clones that had expanded rapidly and came from non-depleted graft cells.

About this clonotype itself: There is no known antigen for this receptor. Base qualities are not recorded, but no much larger clone differs from it by a single base.

For this chain, trimming is 2 bases at the V end and 3 bases at the J end, and the number of junction bases without a gene match is 10. The CDR3 contains 17 residues, cysteine and phenylalanine counted. Kept here is only the CDR3 DNA, which spans 51 bases and is read in frame from base 1. Based on the germline V gene, the CDR1 and CDR2 sequences are MNHEY and SVGAGI. The library was produced with PCR. Instrument used: Illumina HiSeq 2500. Molecular barcoding was employed in the preparation of TCR libraries, with unique molecular identifiers being used to normalize TCRbeta repertoire quantification. The public reads were run again by TCRdb, first through fastp at Q25 and then through MiXCR, and only productive beta chains were kept. Rows matching on CDR3 protein sequence are summarized as one entry with the most common DNA and genes. In all, the sample holds 400,000 to 450,000 distinct CDR3 sequences, and roughly 44% of those were seen once. 27% of the sample lies in the top ten.

The sample's treatment or condition, from its label and the paper: allogeneic hematopoietic cell transplantation with graft depleted of TCRalphabeta T cells and CD19 B cells. Transplant recipients were children who received TCRalphabeta/CD19-depleted allogeneic hematopoietic cell grafts. The V and J genes are TRBV6-5 and TRBJ2-5, with 9 bases in between that match TRBD1. This receptor was obtained from a girl aged 2 to 9 with aplastic anemia, due to receive a stem cell transplant. This material consisted of PBMCs, taken before TCRalphabeta/CD19-depleted stem cell transplant. The encoded CDR3 is CASSYRPPWTGEETQYF. The DNA reads TGTGCCAGCAGTTACCGACCCCCATGGACAGGGGAAGAGACCCAGTACTTC.